The 19 T cell receptor beta chains in this list originate from one sample, sequenced in a study of blood T cell repertoires in COVID-19 (dated by TCRdb to about 2020). Library construction relied on the immunoSEQ multiplex PCR assay. TCRdb mirrors the immuneACCESS table, restricted to in-frame sequences. Some clones are absent from its copies; in checked studies, under half trace to an unresolved V gene, and the reason for the others is unknown. This sample lists about 98,000 clones; about 90% were detected once. Together, the top ten hold 4% to 5.5% of the sample. Sequenced: peripheral blood. The receptors were gathered from a woman between 50 and 59 years old with COVID-19, enrolled during active disease.

This clone has just one count. The chain uses TRBV6-5 and TRBJ2-7; TRBD2 agrees at 8 bases. Trimming removed 8 bases from V and 0 bases from J; junction bases left unmatched: 6. This CDR3 is 14 amino acids long. Germline values: CDR1 MNHEY, CDR2 SVGAGI. Here the CDR3 DNA reads TGTGCCAGCTTCCCGGGGGGGACCTCCTACGAGCAGTACTTC. Protein: CASFPGGTSYEQYF.

The CDR3 DNA reads as TGTGCCAGCAGTGTCGTAGGGACTAGCCTCGATGAGCAGTTCTTC. Amino acid sequence: CASSVVGTSLDEQFF. V usage is TRBV2 and J usage is TRBJ2-1; 9 bases are shared with TRBD2. Per germline, CDR1 SNHLY and CDR2 FYNNEI. The CDR3 has 15 residues. J lost 8 bases, V lost 4 bases, and 9 bases had no gene match.

Points on this clone: A read error is possible here, since a much larger clone lies one base away. Other DNA sequences within the sample encode an identical CDR3. The chain links TRBV7-2 to TRBJ2-7; D not resolved. The CDR3 consists of 11 residues. The V end lost 5 bases, the J end lost 1 base, and 3 bases lay between the germline ends. CDR1 SGHTA and CDR2 FQGNSA come from the germline V gene. The CDR3 loop reads CASSLSYEQYF. In DNA form, the CDR3 reads TGTGCCAGCAGCCTTTCCTACGAGCAGTACTTC.

The chain's CDR3 is CASSPGGARRETQYF. The CDR3 coding sequence is TGTGCCAGCAGCCCCGGGGGGGCGAGGAGGGAGACCCAGTACTTC. The chain employs TRBV7-2 and TRBJ2-5; 8 nucleotides match TRBD2. Germline CDR1 reads SGHTA; CDR2 reads FQGNSA. V lost 5 bases and J lost 5; bases outside the gene matches: 10. CDR3 length: 15 residues.

The chain joins TRBV2 to TRBJ2-5; D is undetermined. The CDR3 length is 17 residues. Germline CDR1 is SNHLY and CDR2 is FYNNEI. V lost 3 bases, J lost 0 bases, and 17 bases lay in between. CDR3: CASSDSDPWAYQETQYF. The CDR3 DNA sequence: TGTGCCAGCAGTGACTCCGACCCCTGGGCGTACCAAGAGACCCAGTACTTC.

J is TRBJ1-1 and V is TRBV11-2, with TRBD1 identical over 9 bases. V gave up 5 bases and J gave up 5 bases; unmatched junction bases: 12. The CDR3 is 16 amino acids. Germline lookup yields CDR1 SGHAT and CDR2 FQNNGV. CDR3 region: CASSPSGTGLGTEAFF. CDR3 nucleotides: TGTGCCAGCAGCCCCTCCGGGACAGGGCTGGGGACTGAAGCTTTCTTT.

The V call is TRBV5-4, the J call TRBJ2-1; 9 nucleotides align to TRBD2. In germline, CDR1 is SGHNT, CDR2 YYREEE (reference sequence). The CDR3 runs to 13 residues. V gave up 6 bases and J gave up 3 bases; unmatched junction bases: 1. CDR3 DNA: TGTGCCAGCAAGCGGGGGGACTACAATGAGCAGTTCTTC. Its protein is CASKRGDYNEQFF.

This clone was seen a single time. This chain links TRBV30 with TRBJ1-2; D is undetermined. The CDR3 loop spans 15 amino acids. Per germline, CDR1 GTSNPN and CDR2 SVGIG (reference sequence). V shed 3 bases and J shed 5 bases, with 19 bases lying between them. This chain's CDR3 is CAWSPQEANVYGYTF. The CDR3 DNA reads TGTGCCTGGAGCCCCCAGGAGGCAAACGTTTATGGCTACACCTTC.

This chain links TRBV6-5 with TRBJ2-2; no firm D call. CDR1 is MNHEY and CDR2 is SVGAGI in the germline V gene. Trimming took 0 bases from V and 5 from J, leaving 10 bases between them. The CDR3 is 15 amino acids. The CDR3 bases are TGTGCCAGCAGTTACTCGATTCAGGTTACCGGGGAGCTGTTTTTT. Amino acid sequence: CASSYSIQVTGELFF.

The chain carries TRBV7-9 and TRBJ2-1; tentative D call: TRBD2 (5 bases). V was shortened by 5 bases and J by 5 bases, with 13 bases between the two germline ends. Looked up from germline, CDR1 is SEHNR and CDR2 is FQNEAQ (reference sequence). The CDR3 has 14 residues. The CDR3 sequence: CASSPRESNNEQFF. The CDR3 DNA is TGTGCCAGCAGCCCTCGGGAATCCAACAATGAGCAGTTCTTC.

The chain uses TRBV7-2 and TRBJ2-5; 12 nucleotides agree with TRBD1. This CDR3 region has 15 residues. Germline CDR1 SGHTA, CDR2 FQGNSA. Losses at the gene ends were 5 bases for V and 5 bases for J; bases not matched to a gene: 6. Here the CDR3 reads CASSPGTGGWETQYF. DNA of the CDR3: TGTGCCAGCAGCCCGGGGACAGGGGGCTGGGAGACCCAGTACTTC.

The chain has TRBV4-3 and TRBJ1-2; D perhaps matches TRBD1 (6 bases). The CDR3 is 15 amino acids. The germline gives CDR1 LGHNA, CDR2 YSLEER. With 0 bases removed from V and 4 bases from J, the gap between germline ends came to 12 bases. The CDR3 DNA is TGCGCCAGCAGCCAAGATGGGGGGGGGCTCTATGGCTACACCTTC. Translating it yields CASSQDGGGLYGYTF.

The chain couples TRBV29-1 to TRBJ1-2; TRBD1 aligns across 7 bases. This CDR3 is 12 amino acids long. V trimming: 6 bases; J trimming: 3 bases; junction bases outside the gene matches: 4. From germline, CDR1 is SQVTM and CDR2 ANQGSEA. As DNA, the CDR3 is TGCAGCGTAGGACAGGCAGACTATGGCTACACCTTC. It is translated as CSVGQADYGYTF.

V is TRBV7-9 and J is TRBJ2-4; D is perhaps TRBD1 (6 bases). The length of the CDR3 is 14 residues. V lost 5 bases and J 3 bases, leaving 11 bases between the germline ends. Germline CDR1 and CDR2: SEHNR and FQNEAQ (reference sequence). CDR3 loop: CASSGYRDKNIQYF. The CDR3 DNA reads as TGTGCCAGCAGCGGATACAGGGACAAAAACATTCAGTACTTC.

Regarding this clone: Other DNA sequences from this sample encode an identical CDR3 as well. This chain links TRBV5-6 with TRBJ1-2; D possibly corresponds to TRBD1 (5 bases). The CDR3 covers 12 residues. Germline assignment: CDR1 SGHDT and CDR2 YYEEEE. V shed 1 base and J shed 4 bases, with 5 bases lying between them. The CDR3 nucleotides read TGTGCCAGCAGCTTGAGGGGCTATGGCTACACCTTC. Protein: CASSLRGYGYTF.

The CDR3 nucleotides read TGTGCCATCAGTGAGGTCGAGGGGACTCCTAGCACAGATACGCAGTATTTT. It translates to CAISEVEGTPSTDTQYF. The gene calls are TRBV10-3 and TRBJ2-3, with D possibly being TRBD2 (6 bases). Trimming left V 2 bases short and J 0 bases short, with 15 bases between. CDR3 length: 17 residues. The germline gives CDR1 ENHRY, CDR2 SYGVKD.

The chain recombines TRBV4-2 with TRBJ2-3; D uncertain. The CDR3 is 14 amino acids. V was shortened by 0 bases and J by 0 bases, with 4 bases between the two germline ends. The V gene's germline CDR1 is LGHNA and CDR2 YNFKEQ. For the CDR3, the DNA is TGTGCCAGCAGCCAAGACGGGAGCACAGATACGCAGTATTTT. Protein: CASSQDGSTDTQYF.

This clone was seen a handful of times. The rearrangement links TRBV3-1 (or the pseudogene TRBV3-2) to TRBJ2-7, with 9 bases that match TRBD1. The CDR3 covers 12 residues. Germline V gene data show CDR1 as LGHDT and CDR2 as YNNKEL (reference sequence). Germline trimming cut 6 bases from V and 6 bases from J; bases unmatched to any gene: 3. CDR3 in amino acids: CASRGTGFEQYF. Here the CDR3 DNA reads TGTGCCAGCAGGGGGACAGGGTTCGAGCAGTACTTC.

V is TRBV19 and J is TRBJ1-5; 8 bases are a match to TRBD1. The trim removed 5 bases at V and 0 bases at J, leaving 12 bases unmatched. The CDR3 contains 18 residues. CDR1 LNHDA and CDR2 SQIVND come from the germline V gene (reference sequence). CDR3 amino acids: CASSPRTGMAYSNQPQHF. The DNA of the CDR3 is TGTGCCAGTAGTCCCCGGACAGGGATGGCTTATAGCAATCAGCCCCAGCATTTT.